This T cell receptor (beta chain) was recovered during a study of cytomegalovirus exposure and HLA in healthy donors. Study-wide results and limits: By a later analysis, the bulk of CMV-associated TCR beta chains appeared HLA-restricted.

Use of 60 Vbeta and 13 Jbeta primers characterized the PCR. Sequencing used immunoSEQ multiplex PCR; TCRdb keeps in-frame clones, though not all of them. The sample yields 150,000 or so clones, roughly 80% seen once. V was pared by 2 bases and J by 2 bases, with 4 bases of the junction left unmatched. The CDR3 contains 16 residues. Germline V gives CDR1 MDHEN, CDR2 SYDVKM. Comment on this clone: Its antigen is currently unknown.

This TCR was recovered from a woman aged 30 to 39 in good health and CMV-seronegative. The chain employs TRBV28 and TRBJ2-2; 8 bases line up with TRBD2. The sample taken for sequencing was PBMCs. CDR3 sequence: CASSLAGGFNTGELFF. CDR3 DNA: TGTGCCAGCAGTTTAGCGGGGGGATTCAACACCGGGGAGCTGTTTTTT.